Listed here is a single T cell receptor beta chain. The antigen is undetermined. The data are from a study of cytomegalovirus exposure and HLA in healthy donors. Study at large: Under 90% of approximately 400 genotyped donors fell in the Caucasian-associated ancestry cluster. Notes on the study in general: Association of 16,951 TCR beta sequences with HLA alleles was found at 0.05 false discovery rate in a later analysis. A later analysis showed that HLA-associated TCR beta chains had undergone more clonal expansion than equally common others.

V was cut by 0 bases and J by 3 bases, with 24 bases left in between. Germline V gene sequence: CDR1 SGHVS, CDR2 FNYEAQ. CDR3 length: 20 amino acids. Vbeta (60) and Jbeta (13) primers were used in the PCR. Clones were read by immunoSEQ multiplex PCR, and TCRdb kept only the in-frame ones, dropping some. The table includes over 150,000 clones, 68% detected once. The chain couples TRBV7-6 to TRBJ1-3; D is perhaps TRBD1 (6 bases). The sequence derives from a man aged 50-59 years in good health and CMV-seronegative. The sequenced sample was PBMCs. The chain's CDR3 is CASSLALRTVSSGGGNTIYF. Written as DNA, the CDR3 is TGTGCCAGCAGCTTAGCGCTAAGGACAGTCTCCTCGGGGGGTGGAAACACCATATATTTT.